This TCR beta chain is from a study of early T cells in non-severe SARS-CoV-2 infection. About the research overall: Sequencing targeted bulk RNA from unsorted whole blood, leaving chains unpaired. Findings and limits, study-wide: VDJdb matching skewed toward anti-spike CD8 responses, missing private and CD4 specificities.

V was trimmed by 3 bases and J by 2 bases, leaving 14 bases between them. The length of the CDR3 is 15 residues. Germline V gene lookup returns CDR1 SGHDT and CDR2 YYEEEE. TCRdb processed the 5' RACE reads anew with MiXCR; each CDR3 protein has one entry. The sample comprises approximately 70,000 distinct CDR3 sequences, approximately 12% of which are singletons, and almost 6.5% rests with the top ten. Points on this clonotype: Its antigen remains unknown.

The TCR was taken from an adult who was a healthcare worker with PCR-confirmed SARS-CoV-2 infection or an uninfected control (not recorded which). The chain has TRBV5-6 and TRBJ1-1, with a possible D match to TRBD1 (5 bases). Sequenced input: whole blood. Written as DNA, the CDR3 is TGTGCCAGCAGCTCTCCCAGGGAGACAAACACTGAAGCTTTCTTT. Translated: CASSSPRETNTEAFF.